Below, 10 T cell receptor beta chains from the same sample are listed, as sequenced in a study of blood T cell repertoires in COVID-19. Using immunoSEQ multiplex PCR, the repertoire was profiled, and TCRdb retains in-frame clones only, with some absent. Altogether about 330,000 clones are present, about 89% being singletons, with the ten largest covering roughly 5.3%. Sequenced: PBMCs or T cells enriched from blood (not recorded which). Receptor source: a woman aged 25 to 39 who had recovered from COVID-19.

The V gene is TRBV7-3, the J gene TRBJ1-5; D possibly corresponds to TRBD1 (5 bases). The length of the CDR3 is 16 residues. The V end was cut by 4 bases, the J end by 0 bases, with 13 bases between. From germline, CDR1 is SGHTA and CDR2 FQGTGA. CDR3 bases: TGTGCCAGCAGCTGTGCCCGGGGGTCTAGCAATCAGCCCCAGCATTTT. Translated: CASSCARGSSNQPQHF.

The J gene is TRBJ2-1, the V gene TRBV5-4; D might be TRBD2 (6 bases). V lost 5 bases, J lost 8 bases, and 14 bases lay in between. The CDR3 extends over 13 amino acids. Germline V gives CDR1 SGHNT, CDR2 YYREEE (reference sequence). The CDR3 loop reads CASREGTVDEQFF. The CDR3 nucleotides read TGTGCCAGCAGGGAGGGCACAGTTGATGAGCAGTTCTTC. The variable domain in full, with the rest retrieved from reference TRBV5-4 and TRBJ2-1, is ETGVTQSPTHLIKTRGQQVTLRCSSQSGHNTVSWYQQALGQGPQFIFQYYREEENGRGNFPPRFSGLQFPNYSSELNVNALELDDSALYLCASREGTVDEQFFGPGTRLTVL.

This chain uses TRBV5-1 with TRBJ1-1, with D perhaps matching TRBD1 (6 bases). The CDR3 is 15 residues long. Per germline, CDR1 SGHRS and CDR2 YFSETQ. Deletions cut 2 bases from V and 3 bases from J, with 14 bases between. The CDR3 protein is CASSFKGGPDTEAFF. For the CDR3, the DNA is TGCGCCAGCAGCTTCAAAGGGGGTCCGGACACTGAAGCTTTCTTT.

This chain links TRBV19 with TRBJ2-7; D possibly corresponds to TRBD1 (5 bases). Germline V gene sequence: CDR1 LNHDA, CDR2 SQIVND (reference sequence). The ends were cut back, 5 bases at V and 6 bases at J, with 17 bases in the middle. The CDR3 sequence is 14 residues long. CDR3 residues: CASSGAVPPGEQYF. Here the CDR3 DNA reads TGTGCCAGTAGTGGGGCAGTACCACCGGGCGAGCAGTACTTC.

The chain has TRBV6-5 and TRBJ1-2, with D perhaps TRBD1 (5 bases). The CDR3 extends over 12 amino acids. Trimming pared 7 bases from V and 6 bases from J, leaving 12 bases between. Germline CDR1 reads MNHEY; CDR2 reads SVGAGI. CDR3 loop: CASTKDRDGYTF. CDR3 coding DNA: TGTGCCAGCACCAAAGACAGAGATGGCTACACCTTC.

The DNA for the CDR3 is TGTGCCAGCAGCCAAGTTAACCCGGGGGTCACAGATACGCAGTATTTT. Amino acids: CASSQVNPGVTDTQYF. The rearrangement joins TRBV14 to TRBJ2-3, with D possibly matching TRBD2 (6 bases). CDR1 SGHDN and CDR2 FVKESK come from the germline V gene. The CDR3 extends over 16 amino acids. With 1 base removed from V and 2 bases from J, the gap between germline ends came to 13 bases.

The genes are TRBV23-1 and TRBJ2-5; D might be TRBD2 (7 bases). TRBV23-1 is known as an ORF, though its function is uncertain. There are 15 residues in the CDR3. The V gene lost 8 bases and the J gene lost 4 bases, with 20 bases spanning the gap. CDR3 region: CASPLQGGAGETQYF. In DNA, the CDR3 is TGCGCCAGCCCTCTACAGGGAGGGGCGGGAGAGACCCAGTACTTC.

The chain couples TRBV5-1 to TRBJ1-1; perhaps TRBD1 as D (5 bases). This CDR3 contains 17 residues. CDR1 SGHRS and CDR2 YFSETQ come from the germline V gene. V lost 1 base and J 2 bases, leaving 18 bases between the germline ends. CDR3 protein: CASSLPHEQALNTEAFF. CDR3 bases: TGCGCCAGCAGCTTGCCGCACGAACAGGCTCTAAACACTGAAGCTTTCTTT.

In DNA, the CDR3 is TGCAGCGTTGTAAGCCCCCGACAGGGTAGCTCCTACGAGCAGTACTTC. Translated, it gives CSVVSPRQGSSYEQYF. The chain is built from TRBV29-1 and TRBJ2-7; TRBD1 matches at 7 bases. J lost 0 bases, V lost 4 bases, and 12 bases had no gene match. The CDR3 runs 16 residues. CDR1 is SQVTM and CDR2 is ANQGSEA in the germline V gene.

The chain combines TRBV19 with TRBJ2-3; 7 nucleotides line up with TRBD2. Germline-derived CDR1 and CDR2 are LNHDA and SQIVND (reference sequence). The V segment lost 6 bases and the J segment 1 base; nucleotides outside the gene matches: 7. The CDR3 loop spans 15 amino acids. In DNA form, the CDR3 reads TGTGCCAGTAGCCTTCGGGACTACGGCACAGATACGCAGTATTTT. It is translated as CASSLRDYGTDTQYF.